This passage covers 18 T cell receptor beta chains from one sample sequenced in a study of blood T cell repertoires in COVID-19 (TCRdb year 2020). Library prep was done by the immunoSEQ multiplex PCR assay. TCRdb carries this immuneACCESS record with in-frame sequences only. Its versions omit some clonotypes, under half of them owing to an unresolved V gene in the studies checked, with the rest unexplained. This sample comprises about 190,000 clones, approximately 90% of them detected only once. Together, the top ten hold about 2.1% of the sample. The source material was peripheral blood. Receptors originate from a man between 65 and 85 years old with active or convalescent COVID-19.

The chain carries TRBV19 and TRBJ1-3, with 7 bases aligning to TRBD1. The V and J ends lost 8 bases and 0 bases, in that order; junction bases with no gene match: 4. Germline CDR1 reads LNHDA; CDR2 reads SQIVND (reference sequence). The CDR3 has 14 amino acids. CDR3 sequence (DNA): TGTGCCAGTGAACAGGGGAGCTCTGGAAACACCATATATTTT. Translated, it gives CASEQGSSGNTIYF.

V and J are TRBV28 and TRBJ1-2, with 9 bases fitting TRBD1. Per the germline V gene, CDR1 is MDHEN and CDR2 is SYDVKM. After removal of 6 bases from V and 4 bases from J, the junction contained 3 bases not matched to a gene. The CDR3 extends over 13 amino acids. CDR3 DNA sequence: TGTGCCAGCAGCAGGGGACAGGGCTATGGCTACACCTTC. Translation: CASSRGQGYGYTF.

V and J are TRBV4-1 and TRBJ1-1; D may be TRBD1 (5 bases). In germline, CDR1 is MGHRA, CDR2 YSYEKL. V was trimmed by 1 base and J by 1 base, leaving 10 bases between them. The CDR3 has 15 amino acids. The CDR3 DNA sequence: TGCGCCAGCAGCCAAGTCCGTGGGGCGAACACTGAAGCTTTCTTT. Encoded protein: CASSQVRGANTEAFF.

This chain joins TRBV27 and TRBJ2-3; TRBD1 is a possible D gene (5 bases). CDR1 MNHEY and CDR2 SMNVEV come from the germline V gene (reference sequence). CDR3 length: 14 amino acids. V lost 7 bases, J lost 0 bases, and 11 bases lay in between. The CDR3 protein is CASTWGASTDTQYF. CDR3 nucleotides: TGTGCCAGCACCTGGGGCGCTAGCACAGATACGCAGTATTTT.

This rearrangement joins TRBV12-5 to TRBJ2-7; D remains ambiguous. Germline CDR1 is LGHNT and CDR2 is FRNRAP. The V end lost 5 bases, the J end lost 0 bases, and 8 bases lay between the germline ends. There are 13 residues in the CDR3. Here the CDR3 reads CASGPPNSYEQYF. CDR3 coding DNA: TGTGCTAGTGGTCCCCCTAACTCCTACGAGCAGTACTTC.

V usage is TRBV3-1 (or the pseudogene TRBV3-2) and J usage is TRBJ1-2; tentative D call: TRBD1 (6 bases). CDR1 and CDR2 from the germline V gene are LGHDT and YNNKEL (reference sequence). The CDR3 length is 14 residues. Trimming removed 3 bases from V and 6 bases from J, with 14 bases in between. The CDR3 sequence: CASSHRAGDNGYTF. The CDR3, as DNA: TGTGCCAGCAGCCATAGGGCAGGGGATAATGGCTACACCTTC.

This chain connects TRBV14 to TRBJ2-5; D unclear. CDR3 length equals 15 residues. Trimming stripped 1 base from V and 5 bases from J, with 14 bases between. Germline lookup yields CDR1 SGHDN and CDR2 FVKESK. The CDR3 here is CASSQVGTFLETQYF. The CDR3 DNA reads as TGTGCCAGCAGCCAAGTGGGCACCTTTCTTGAGACCCAGTACTTC.

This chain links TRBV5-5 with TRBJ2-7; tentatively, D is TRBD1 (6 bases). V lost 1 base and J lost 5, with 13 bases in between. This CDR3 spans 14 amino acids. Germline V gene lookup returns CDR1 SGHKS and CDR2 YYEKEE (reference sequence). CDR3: CASSLTGWGHEQYF. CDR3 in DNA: TGTGCCAGCAGCTTGACAGGGTGGGGCCACGAGCAGTACTTC.

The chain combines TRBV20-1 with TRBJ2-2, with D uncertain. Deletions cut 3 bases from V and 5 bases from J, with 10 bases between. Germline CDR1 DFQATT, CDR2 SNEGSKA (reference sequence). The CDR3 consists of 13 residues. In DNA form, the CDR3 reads TGCAGTGCTAGTAAGCAGGTGACCGGGGAGCTGTTTTTT. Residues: CSASKQVTGELFF.

This CDR3 reads CASSLRAPGRSGYTEAFF. Here the CDR3 DNA reads TGTGCCAGCAGTTTACGGGCGCCAGGGCGCTCCGGCTACACTGAAGCTTTCTTT. V and J are TRBV27 and TRBJ1-1; weak D call: TRBD1 (5 bases). This CDR3 has 18 amino acids. Trimming removed 2 bases from V and 3 bases from J, with 22 bases in between. Germline V CDR1 and CDR2: MNHEY, SMNVEV (reference sequence).

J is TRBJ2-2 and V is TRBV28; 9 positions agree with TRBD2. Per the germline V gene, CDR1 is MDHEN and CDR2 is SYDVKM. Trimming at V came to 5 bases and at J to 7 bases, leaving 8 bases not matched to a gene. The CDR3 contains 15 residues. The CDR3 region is CASSLIAGVHGELFF. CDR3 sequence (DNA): TGTGCCAGCAGTCTTATAGCGGGAGTCCACGGGGAGCTGTTTTTT.

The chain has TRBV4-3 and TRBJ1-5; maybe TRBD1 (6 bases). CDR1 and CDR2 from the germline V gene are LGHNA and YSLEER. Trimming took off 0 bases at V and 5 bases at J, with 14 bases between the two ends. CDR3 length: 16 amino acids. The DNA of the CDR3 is TGCGCCAGCAGCCAAGATTGGGGGCAGACGCATCAGCCCCAGCATTTT. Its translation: CASSQDWGQTHQPQHF.

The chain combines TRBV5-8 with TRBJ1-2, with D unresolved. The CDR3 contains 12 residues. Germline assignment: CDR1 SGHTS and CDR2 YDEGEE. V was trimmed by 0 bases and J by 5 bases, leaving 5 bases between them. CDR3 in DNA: TGTGCCAGCAGCTTGGAACAGTATGGCTACACCTTC. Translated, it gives CASSLEQYGYTF.

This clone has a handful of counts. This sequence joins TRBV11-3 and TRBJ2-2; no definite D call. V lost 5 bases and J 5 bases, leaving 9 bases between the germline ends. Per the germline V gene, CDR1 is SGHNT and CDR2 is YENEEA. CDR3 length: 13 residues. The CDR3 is CASSPGVTGELFF. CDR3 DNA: TGTGCCAGCAGCCCTGGAGTGACCGGGGAGCTGTTTTTT.

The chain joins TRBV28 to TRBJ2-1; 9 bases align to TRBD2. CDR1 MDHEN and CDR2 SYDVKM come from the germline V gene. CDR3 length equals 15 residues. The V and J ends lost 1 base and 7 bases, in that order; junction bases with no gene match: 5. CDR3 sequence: CASSLSAGGPNEQFF. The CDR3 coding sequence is TGTGCCAGCAGTTTATCGGCGGGAGGGCCGAATGAGCAGTTCTTC.

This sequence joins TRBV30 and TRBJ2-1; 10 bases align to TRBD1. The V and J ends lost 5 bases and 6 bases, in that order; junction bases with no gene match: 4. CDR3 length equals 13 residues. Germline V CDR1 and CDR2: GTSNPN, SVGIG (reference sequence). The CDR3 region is CAWSGTGVNEQFF. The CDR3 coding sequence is TGTGCCTGGTCCGGGACAGGGGTCAATGAGCAGTTCTTC.

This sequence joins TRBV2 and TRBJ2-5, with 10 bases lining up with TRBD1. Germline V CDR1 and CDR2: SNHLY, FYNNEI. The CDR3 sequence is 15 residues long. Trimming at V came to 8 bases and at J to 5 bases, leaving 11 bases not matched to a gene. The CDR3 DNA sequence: TGTGCCAGCCCCAAGGACAGGGGGGTACGGGAGACCCAGTACTTC. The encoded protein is CASPKDRGVRETQYF. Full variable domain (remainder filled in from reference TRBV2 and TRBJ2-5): EPEVTQTPSHQVTQMGQEVILRCVPISNHLYFYWYRQILGQKVEFLVSFYNNEISEKSEIFDDQFSVERPDGSNFTLKIRSTKLEDSAMYFCASPKDRGVRETQYFGPGTRLLVL.

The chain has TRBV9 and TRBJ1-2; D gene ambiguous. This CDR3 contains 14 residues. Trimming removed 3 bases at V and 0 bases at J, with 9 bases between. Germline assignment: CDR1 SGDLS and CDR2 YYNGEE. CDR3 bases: TGTGCCAGCAGCGCCGACACCTCTAACTATGGCTACACCTTC. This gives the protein CASSADTSNYGYTF.